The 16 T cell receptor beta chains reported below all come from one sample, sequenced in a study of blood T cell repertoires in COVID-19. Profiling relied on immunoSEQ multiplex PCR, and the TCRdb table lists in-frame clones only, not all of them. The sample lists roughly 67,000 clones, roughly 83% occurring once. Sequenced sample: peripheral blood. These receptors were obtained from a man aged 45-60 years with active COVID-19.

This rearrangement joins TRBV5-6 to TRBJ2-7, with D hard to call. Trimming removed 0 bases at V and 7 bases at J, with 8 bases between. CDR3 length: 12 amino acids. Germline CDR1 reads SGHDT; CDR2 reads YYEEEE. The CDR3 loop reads CASSLVLGEQYF. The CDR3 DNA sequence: TGTGCCAGCAGCTTGGTTCTCGGGGAGCAGTACTTC.

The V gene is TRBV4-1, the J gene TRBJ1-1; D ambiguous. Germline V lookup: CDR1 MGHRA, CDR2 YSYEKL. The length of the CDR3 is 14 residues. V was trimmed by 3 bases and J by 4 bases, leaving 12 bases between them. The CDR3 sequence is CASSQYGVSTEAFF. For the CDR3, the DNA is TGCGCCAGCAGCCAGTACGGGGTGAGCACTGAAGCTTTCTTT.

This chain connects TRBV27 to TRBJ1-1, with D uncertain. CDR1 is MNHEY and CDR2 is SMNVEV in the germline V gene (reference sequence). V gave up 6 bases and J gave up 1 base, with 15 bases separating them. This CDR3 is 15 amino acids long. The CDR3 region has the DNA TGTGCCAGCAGCCCCAGCGGCCAGGCGAACACTGAAGCTTTCTTT. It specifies CASSPSGQANTEAFF.

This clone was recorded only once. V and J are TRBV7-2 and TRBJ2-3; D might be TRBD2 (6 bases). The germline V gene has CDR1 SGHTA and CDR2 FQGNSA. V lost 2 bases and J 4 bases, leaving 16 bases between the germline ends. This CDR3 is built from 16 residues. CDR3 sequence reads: CASSLNRRELADTQYF. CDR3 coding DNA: TGTGCCAGCAGCTTAAACCGACGGGAGCTCGCAGATACGCAGTATTTT. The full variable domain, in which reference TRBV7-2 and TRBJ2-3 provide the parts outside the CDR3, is GAGVSQSPSNKVTEKGKDVELRCDPISGHTALYWYRQSLGQGLEFLIYFQGNSAPDKSGLPSDRFSAERTGGSVSTLTIQRTQQEDSAVYLCASSLNRRELADTQYFGPGTRLTVL.

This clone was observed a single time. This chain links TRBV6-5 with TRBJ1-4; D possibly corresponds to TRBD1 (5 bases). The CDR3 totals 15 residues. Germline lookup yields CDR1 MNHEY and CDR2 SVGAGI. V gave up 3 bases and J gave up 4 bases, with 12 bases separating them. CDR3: CASSYRGVYNEKLFF. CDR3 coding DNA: TGTGCCAGCAGTTATAGGGGTGTCTATAATGAAAAACTGTTTTTT.

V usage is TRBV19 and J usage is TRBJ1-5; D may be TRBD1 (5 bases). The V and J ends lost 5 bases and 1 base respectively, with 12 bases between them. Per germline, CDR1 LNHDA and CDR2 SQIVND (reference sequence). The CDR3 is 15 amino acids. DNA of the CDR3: TGTGCCAGTAGTCCCCAGGACATCAGCAATCAGCCCCAGCATTTT. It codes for CASSPQDISNQPQHF.

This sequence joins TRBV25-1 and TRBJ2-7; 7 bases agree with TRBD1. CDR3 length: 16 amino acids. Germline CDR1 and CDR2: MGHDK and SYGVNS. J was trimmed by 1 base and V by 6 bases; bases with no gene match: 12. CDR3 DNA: TGTGCCAGCAGCAAAAGGGGCAGGGGGTCTTCCTACGAGCAGTACTTC. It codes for CASSKRGRGSSYEQYF.

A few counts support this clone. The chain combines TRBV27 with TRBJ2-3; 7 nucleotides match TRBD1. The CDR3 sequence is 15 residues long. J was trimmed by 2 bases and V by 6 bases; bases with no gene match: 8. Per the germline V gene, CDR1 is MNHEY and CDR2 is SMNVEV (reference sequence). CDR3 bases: TGTGCCAGCAGGAATAAGGGACAGTTCACAGATACGCAGTATTTT. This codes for CASRNKGQFTDTQYF.

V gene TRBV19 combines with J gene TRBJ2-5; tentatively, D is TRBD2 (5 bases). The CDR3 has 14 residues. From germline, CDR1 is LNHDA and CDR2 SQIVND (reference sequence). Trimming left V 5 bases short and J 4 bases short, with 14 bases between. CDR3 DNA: TGTGCCAGTAGTCCGGGATGGGAAGGAGAGACCCAGTACTTC. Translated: CASSPGWEGETQYF.

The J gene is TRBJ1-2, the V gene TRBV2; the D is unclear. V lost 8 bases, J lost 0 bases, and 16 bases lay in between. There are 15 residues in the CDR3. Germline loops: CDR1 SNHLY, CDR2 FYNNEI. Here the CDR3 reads CASLPPVRANYGYTF. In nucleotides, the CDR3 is TGTGCCAGCCTCCCCCCGGTGAGAGCTAACTATGGCTACACCTTC.

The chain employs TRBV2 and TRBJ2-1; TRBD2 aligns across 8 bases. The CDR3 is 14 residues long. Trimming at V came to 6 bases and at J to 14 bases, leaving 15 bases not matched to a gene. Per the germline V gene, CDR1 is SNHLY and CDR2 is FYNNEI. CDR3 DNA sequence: TGTGCCAGCAGCGACCGGGGACTAGAAATAGCCGAGTTCTTC. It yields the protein CASSDRGLEIAEFF.

The CDR3 DNA follows: TGTGCCTCGTCAGAGGCCTACGAGCAGTACTTC. Its translation is CASSEAYEQYF. The chain combines TRBV30 with TRBJ2-7; D is unclear. The V gene's germline CDR1 is GTSNPN and CDR2 SVGIG (reference sequence). CDR3 size: 11 residues. V lost 7 bases, J lost 2 bases, and 9 bases lay in between.

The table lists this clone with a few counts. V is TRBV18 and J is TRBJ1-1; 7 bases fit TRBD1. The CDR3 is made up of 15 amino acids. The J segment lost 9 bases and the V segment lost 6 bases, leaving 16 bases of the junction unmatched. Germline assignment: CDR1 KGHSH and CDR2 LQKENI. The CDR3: CASSPGRDRRRKAFF. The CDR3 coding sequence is TGTGCCAGCTCCCCGGGGCGGGACAGACGTCGTAAAGCTTTCTTT.

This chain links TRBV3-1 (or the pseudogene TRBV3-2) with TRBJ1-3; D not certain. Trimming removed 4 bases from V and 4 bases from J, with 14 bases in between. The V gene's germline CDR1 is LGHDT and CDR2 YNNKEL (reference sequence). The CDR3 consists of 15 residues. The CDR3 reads CASSLLGVSGNTIYF. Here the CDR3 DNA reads TGTGCCAGCAGCCTCCTCGGGGTTTCAGGAAACACCATATATTTT.

The CDR3 region has the DNA TGTGCCAGCAGTTATTACCAGGGGAACACCGGGGAGCTGTTTTTT. Its translation: CASSYYQGNTGELFF. The V gene is TRBV6-5, the J gene TRBJ2-2, with D possibly being TRBD1 (5 bases). The germline V and J ends were trimmed by 3 bases and 1 base, with 9 bases remaining between them. The CDR3 has 15 residues. The germline gives CDR1 MNHEY, CDR2 SVGAGI.

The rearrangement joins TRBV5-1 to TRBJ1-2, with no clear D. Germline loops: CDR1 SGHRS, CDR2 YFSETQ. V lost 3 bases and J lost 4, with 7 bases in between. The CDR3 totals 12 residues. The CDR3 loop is CASSSGVYGYTF. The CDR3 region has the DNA TGCGCCAGCAGCTCGGGAGTCTATGGCTACACCTTC.